Here is one TCR beta chain with its context. This clone appeared a single time. Its antigen remains unidentified. Per-base quality was not reported, and no clone a single base away is much larger than it. Collaborating institutions collected whole blood in K2EDTA tubes following their own protocols. Collaborator samples were shipped for TCRbeta analysis as frozen whole blood, isolated PBMCs, or DNA extracted from either sample type. TCRbeta CDR3 regions were amplified from genomic DNA by means of the immunoSEQ Assay, a bias-controlled multiplex PCR. The authors processed their data as follows. Nucleated cell counts per sample were estimated from amplification of reference gene primers within the assay. To quantify the absolute abundance of each unique TCRbeta CDR3 rearrangement, sequence reads were collapsed and filtered. For each sample, productive Simpson clonality was calculated as the square root of Simpson's diversity index over productive rearrangements. This immuneACCESS table, as held by TCRdb, lists in-frame sequences with V and J called but not all clones. Of the missing ones, under half trace to an unresolved V gene in checked studies; the others have no known cause. That table furnishes V, J and clone size, whereas the DNA furnished D and trimming. For this sample the table gives 110,000 to 150,000 clones, of which roughly 84% were detected only once. The top ten clonotypes cover roughly 8% of the sample.

These data belong to a study of blood T cell repertoires in COVID-19 (dated by TCRdb to about 2020). About the study as a whole: The collaborator samples originated in the United States, Italy and Spain and spanned the acute and convalescent phases of COVID-19. A freely available public database, intended as a resource for researchers studying the immune response to SARS-CoV-2, is where the repertoires were released. Samples were obtained from the ongoing ImmuneRACE study (first 160 participants) and from 1,254 subjects provided by 6 global collaborators. Subjects who had been exposed to COVID-19, were actively infected with it, or had recovered from it provided the deeply sampled blood TCRbeta repertoires that made up the dataset. Where available, HLA class I and class II types were taken from metadata supplied by the sample provider and were not determined by assay-based typing. The prospective study material was composed of cDNA or gDNA derived from T cells, B-cell-depleted T cells, or PBMCs. A de-identified subject ID, COVID-19 status, age in years and sex were almost always included in the sample metadata. Here is what the overall study found, with its caveats: The amount of clinical and demographic metadata varied by source and participant and was provided uncurated.

V and J are trimmed by 2 bases and 2 bases, and the gene matches miss 5 bases of the junction. The CDR3 contains 15 residues, cysteine and phenylalanine counted. Solely the CDR3 DNA is kept, with 45 bases framed from the first base. The germline V gene specifies SNHLY as CDR1 and FYNNEI as CDR2. The receptor comes from a human donor in a cohort sampled during active COVID-19. What was sequenced was peripheral blood. The receptor chain draws on TRBV2 and TRBJ2-7; TRBD2 fits 8 bases in the junction. The DNA sequence reads TGTGCCAGCAGTGAAACGAGCGGGGGACCCTACGAGCAGTACTTC. This sequence encodes CASSETSGGPYEQYF.